This T cell receptor (beta chain) stems from a study of blood T cell repertoires in COVID-19. Study-level background: The United States, Italy and Spain provided the acute and convalescent COVID-19 samples. Sources were T cells, B-cell-depleted T cells, or PBMCs; the material itself was cDNA or gDNA.

This CDR3 is 15 amino acids long. Germline V gene sequence: CDR1 MGHRA, CDR2 YSYEKL. The ends lost 0 bases at V and 2 bases at J; junction bases unmatched: 3. Authors' data handling: How many nucleated cells were present was estimated from reference gene primer amplification. The repertoire was sequenced with immunoSEQ multiplex PCR; TCRdb's copy has only in-frame clones and lacks some. D and trimming were read from the DNA, whereas the V and J calls and clone size are those reported in that table. Counted here are 150,000 to 200,000 clones, 86% occurring once; the ten biggest clones make up approximately 0.75%.

This chain joins TRBV4-1 and TRBJ2-5; 7 positions agree with TRBD1. The sample was peripheral blood. This sequence originates from a woman in her 70s with acute or convalescent COVID-19. Here the CDR3 reads CASSQDYRGQETQYF. As DNA, the CDR3 is TGCGCCAGCAGCCAAGATTACAGGGGACAAGAGACCCAGTACTTC.